The clone carrying this TCR beta chain was counted many times. The source of the sample is a study of Graves' ophthalmopathy and Graves' hyperthyroidism. The study amplified TCR beta CDR3 regions using RNA transcripts. Scientists carried out first-round RT-PCR using HTBI primers and then a second-round multiplex PCR. TCRdb re-analysed the multiplex PCR reads in MiXCR, keeping a single row per CDR3 protein. The top ten clones hold approximately 3% of a sample with about 420,000 distinct CDR3 sequences, more than 20% of them seen once. The CDR3 contains 14 residues. V shed 1 base and J shed 1 base, with 6 bases lying between them. Recruitment covered hyperthyroidism patients aged 18 to 65 whose new diagnosis was of under 2 months' duration. Pregnant or lactating patients and those with other autoimmune diseases or uncontrolled infections were excluded. Diagnosis was based on clinical symptoms, serum thyroxine, TRAb, thyroid ultrasound and orbital computed tomography. The authors used Ficoll-Paque density gradient centrifugation to separate PBMCs. The input was around 10 ml of fresh peripheral blood.

J is TRBJ2-3 and V is TRBV12-3 or TRBV12-4; weak D call: TRBD2 (5 bases). The sequence was collected from a woman between 18 and 29 years old with stable Graves' hyperthyroidism. The sequencing input was peripheral blood. CDR3 sequence: CASSLVGGTDTQYF. The CDR3 DNA reads as TGTGCCAGCAGTTTAGTCGGGGGCACAGATACGCAGTATTTT.